The rows below give T cell receptor beta chains drawn from one sample of a study of blood T cell repertoires in COVID-19. Profiled with immunoSEQ multiplex PCR; TCRdb holds only in-frame clones, not every one. This sample has around 500,000 clones, with about 88% found just once. The sample was PBMCs or T cells enriched from blood (not recorded which). All receptors come from a woman aged 55 to 70 who had recovered from COVID-19. Both conserved end residues are part of each CDR3. Each record gives: D gene, V gene, clone size, J gene, CDR3 protein, CDR3 DNA. A D gene is named only where the DNA matches it firmly. For some rows the clone size is stated as once, few or many, or as a class when expanded; others skip it.

>TRBD1|TRBV5-6|NA|TRBJ1-1
CASSTGTGPPLSTEAFF
TGTGCCAGCAGCACCGGGACAGGCCCACCCTTGAGCACTGAAGCTTTCTTT
>TRBD2|TRBV6-1|NA|TRBJ2-5
CASSEAPAGGQETQYF
TGTGCCAGCAGTGAAGCCCCAGCGGGGGGGCAAGAGACCCAGTACTTC
>NA|TRBV7-9|NA|TRBJ2-2
CAWTDTGELFF
TGTGCCTGGACAGACACCGGGGAGCTGTTTTTT
>NA|TRBV7-2|NA|TRBJ1-5
CASSLASGAQHF
TGTGCCAGCAGCTTAGCCTCAGGGGCGCAGCATTTT
>NA|TRBV9|NA|TRBJ1-2
CASSPSWTGNYGYTF
TGTGCCAGCAGCCCAAGTTGGACGGGGAACTATGGCTACACCTTC
>NA|TRBV10-2|few|TRBJ2-7
CASSAGARSSYEQYF
TGCGCCAGCAGTGCTGGGGCACGTAGCTCCTACGAGCAGTACTTC
>NA|TRBV10-1|NA|TRBJ1-5
CANVTVSNQPQHF
TGCGCCAACGTGACAGTTAGCAATCAGCCCCAGCATTTT
>TRBD1|TRBV2|NA|TRBJ1-6
CASRQGQGAGNSPLHF
TGTGCCAGCAGACAAGGACAGGGCGCCGGCAATTCACCCCTCCACTTT
>NA|TRBV7-2|NA|TRBJ2-2
CASSLIGASNTGELFF
TGTGCCAGCAGCTTAATCGGTGCGTCGAACACCGGGGAGCTGTTTTTT
>NA|TRBV3-1/TRBV3-2|NA|TRBJ1-1
CASSQDWAGLNTEAFF
TGTGCCAGCAGCCAAGATTGGGCGGGGTTGAACACTGAAGCTTTCTTT
>TRBD1|TRBV4-1|NA|TRBJ1-5
CASSLRPQGDQPQHF
TGCGCCAGCAGCCTTAGGCCACAGGGGGATCAGCCCCAGCATTTT
>TRBD1|TRBV28|few|TRBJ1-1
CASTRGQAYTEAFF
TGTGCCAGCACCCGTGGACAGGCCTACACTGAAGCTTTCTTT
>NA|TRBV3-1/TRBV3-2|NA|TRBJ1-3
CASSQGRVSGNTIYF
TGTGCCAGCAGCCAAGGCAGGGTCTCTGGAAACACCATATATTTT
>TRBD2|TRBV24-1|NA|TRBJ2-3
CATSAAGGGEGTQYF
TGTGCCACCAGTGCCGCTGGCGGGGGGGAGGGTACGCAGTATTTT
>TRBD1|TRBV18|NA|TRBJ2-3
CASSPRTGDHTDTQYF
TGTGCCAGCTCACCACGGACAGGGGACCACACAGATACGCAGTATTTT
>NA|TRBV3-1/TRBV3-2|NA|TRBJ2-6
CASSQAGHRSGANVLTF
TGTGCCAGCAGCCAAGCGGGACATCGCTCTGGGGCCAACGTCCTGACTTTC
>TRBD1|TRBV6-1|NA|TRBJ1-5
CASSEWDRTFSGNQPQHF
TGTGCCAGCAGTGAGTGGGACAGAACGTTTTCCGGCAATCAGCCCCAGCATTTT
>NA|TRBV6-5|NA|TRBJ1-3
CASSTQESSGNTIYF
TGTGCCAGCAGTACTCAGGAAAGCTCTGGAAACACCATATATTTT
>NA|TRBV3-1/TRBV3-2|NA|TRBJ2-5
CASSQAGSGKETQYF
TGTGCCAGCAGCCAAGCTGGCTCGGGGAAAGAGACCCAGTACTTC
>NA|TRBV3-1/TRBV3-2|once|TRBJ2-2
CASSQDRGTNTGELFF
TGTGCCAGCAGCCAAGATCGGGGGACGAACACCGGGGAGCTGTTTTTT
>NA|TRBV9|NA|TRBJ1-2
CASSAGHITGYTF
TGTGCCAGCAGCGCCGGACATATTACCGGCTACACCTTC
>NA|TRBV5-4|once|TRBJ1-1
CASSFGGGTEAFF
TGTGCCAGCAGCTTTGGGGGAGGGACTGAAGCTTTCTTT
>TRBD1|TRBV10-2|few|TRBJ1-5
CASSGPGQGNQPQHF
TGCGCCAGCAGTGGTCCGGGACAGGGGAATCAGCCCCAGCATTTT
>TRBD1|TRBV24-1|NA|TRBJ1-5
CATSDPGQNQPQHF
TGTGCCACCAGTGACCCGGGACAGAATCAGCCCCAGCATTTT
>NA|TRBV9|NA|TRBJ2-1
CASTIGGRVFDEQFF
TGTGCCAGCACAATCGGGGGACGCGTTTTTGATGAGCAGTTCTTC
>NA|TRBV14|NA|TRBJ2-3
CASSPGGPDTQYF
TGTGCCAGCAGCCCAGGGGGGCCAGATACGCAGTATTTT
>TRBD2|TRBV4-2|NA|TRBJ2-5
CASSQGSSGGEETQYF
TGTGCCAGCAGCCAAGGATCTAGCGGGGGGGAAGAGACCCAGTACTTC
>NA|TRBV30|NA|TRBJ1-4
CAWSLQAGEKLFF
TGTGCCTGGTCGCTGCAGGCGGGTGAAAAACTGTTTTTT
>NA|TRBV10-3|NA|TRBJ1-1
CAISATGKVNTEAFF
TGTGCCATCAGTGCAACAGGGAAAGTGAACACTGAAGCTTTCTTT
>TRBD2|TRBV2|NA|TRBJ2-1
CASSSGPSYNEQFF
TGTGCCAGCTCTAGCGGGCCCTCCTACAATGAGCAGTTCTTC
>NA|TRBV12-5|NA|TRBJ1-5
CASGRESRQPQHF
TGTGCTAGTGGACGGGAATCAAGGCAGCCCCAGCATTTT
>NA|TRBV19|NA|TRBJ2-7
CASSIPGYEQYF
TGTGCCAGTAGTATTCCGGGATACGAGCAGTACTTC